The clone carrying this TCR beta chain came up a few times. The data stem from a study of early T cells in non-severe SARS-CoV-2 infection. The V end was cut by 4 bases, the J end by 0 bases, with 7 bases between. Per germline, CDR1 SGHTA and CDR2 FQGTGA. The CDR3 has 15 amino acids. TCRdb ran MiXCR on the 5' RACE reads and lists one entry per CDR3 protein. The sample has roughly 80,000 distinct CDR3 sequences; more than 12% are singletons. V is TRBV7-3 and J is TRBJ2-6; D assignment may be TRBD1 or TRBD2 (5 bases each). The sequence came from an adult who was a healthcare worker with PCR-confirmed SARS-CoV-2 infection or an uninfected control (not recorded which). Sequenced: whole blood. The CDR3 DNA reads TGTGCCAGCAGCTCAGGGACCTCTGGGGCCAACGTCCTGACTTTC. It yields the protein CASSSGTSGANVLTF. The full variable domain, in which reference TRBV7-3 and TRBJ2-6 provide the parts outside the CDR3, is GAGVSQTPSNKVTEKGKYVELRCDPISGHTALYWYRQSLGQGPEFLIYFQGTGAADDSGLPNDRFFAVRPEGSVSTLKIQRTERGDSAVYLCASSSGTSGANVLTFGAGSRLTVL.